Detailed here is one T cell receptor beta chain. Its antigen is currently not known. Per-base qualities were not stored, and no clone one base away is much larger. The data are from a study of blood T cell repertoires in COVID-19 (dated by TCRdb to the early 2020s). In terms of the full investigation: Samples covering the acute and convalescent phases of COVID-19 were provided by collaborators in the United States, Italy and Spain. The prospective study material was composed of cDNA or gDNA derived from T cells, B-cell-depleted T cells, or PBMCs. Deeply sampled blood TCRbeta repertoires from subjects exposed to, actively infected with, or recovered from COVID-19 were included in the dataset. The repertoires were released in a freely available public database meant as a resource for research on the immune response to SARS-CoV-2. Samples were obtained from the ongoing ImmuneRACE study (first 160 participants) and from about 1,300 subjects provided by 6 global collaborators. The sample metadata nearly always contained a de-identified subject ID, COVID-19 status, age in years and sex. Where available, HLA class I and class II types were obtained from metadata supplied by the sample provider rather than from assay-based typing. General conclusions and limits of the study: How much clinical and demographic metadata was included differed by source and by participant, and the metadata was provided uncurated.

The collaborating institutions used their own protocols to collect whole blood in K2EDTA tubes. For TCRbeta analysis, collaborators shipped samples in one of three forms: frozen whole blood, isolated PBMCs, or DNA extracted from either of those sample types. CDR1 and CDR2 are drawn from the germline V gene: SGHTA, FQGTGA. V is cut back by 5 bases and J by 1 base, with 3 bases in the junction unmatched. The CDR3 runs 15 amino acids, cysteine and phenylalanine included. Only CDR3 DNA remains: 45 bases, in frame from the first base. TCRbeta CDR3 regions were amplified from genomic DNA using the immunoSEQ Assay, a bias-controlled multiplex PCR. The paper's data handling went like this. The number of nucleated cells in each sample was estimated from the amplification of reference gene primers within the assay. To quantify the absolute abundance of each unique TCRbeta CDR3 rearrangement, sequence reads were collapsed and filtered. Productive Simpson clonality was computed per sample as the square root of Simpson's diversity index over productive rearrangements. The table comes from immuneACCESS by way of TCRdb, which keeps in-frame sequences with V and J called. Part of the clones is missing from these tables; in studies checked, under half for an unresolved V gene and the rest for unknown reasons. V and J calls and clone size are as listed in that table; D and trimming were resolved from the DNA. This sample holds under 250,000 clones; roughly four fifths were observed only once. Together, the top ten hold around 3.3% of the sample.

Source material: peripheral blood. The chain couples TRBV7-3 to TRBJ2-3; 10 of the junction bases match TRBD2. The source is a woman aged 18-30 years with acute or convalescent COVID-19. The nucleotides read TGTGCCAGCAGCCCAGGGACTAGCGGCACAGATACGCAGTATTTT. Translated, this gives CASSPGTSGTDTQYF.